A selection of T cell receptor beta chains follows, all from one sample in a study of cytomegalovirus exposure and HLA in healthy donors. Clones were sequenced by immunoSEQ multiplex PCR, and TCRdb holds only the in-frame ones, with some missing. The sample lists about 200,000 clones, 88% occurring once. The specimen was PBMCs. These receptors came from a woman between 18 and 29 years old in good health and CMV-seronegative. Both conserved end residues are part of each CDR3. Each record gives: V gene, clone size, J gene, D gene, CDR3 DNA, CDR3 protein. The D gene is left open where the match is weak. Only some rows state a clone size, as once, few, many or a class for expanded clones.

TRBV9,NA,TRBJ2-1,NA,TGTGCCAGCACCGCAACCGGGGGTGAGCAGTTCTTC,CASTATGGEQFF
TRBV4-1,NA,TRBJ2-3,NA,TGCGCCAGCAGCCAAAACGGTGACTCCGGCACAGATACGCAGTATTTT,CASSQNGDSGTDTQYF
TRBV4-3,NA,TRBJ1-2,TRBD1,TGCGCCAGCAGCCAAGACCCGGGACAGGGAGCTAACTATGGCTACACCTTC,CASSQDPGQGANYGYTF
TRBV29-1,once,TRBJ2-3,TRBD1,TGCAGCGTCTACGACAGGGGGTCAATTCGAACGCAGTATTTT,CSVYDRGSIRTQYF
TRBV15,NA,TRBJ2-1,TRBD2,TGTGCCACCAGCGAGGGGCTAGCGGGGTCCTTTTTTGACAATGAGCAGTTCTTC,CATSEGLAGSFFDNEQFF
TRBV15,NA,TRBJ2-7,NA,TGTGCCACCAGCAGAGCGCAACTAGGTATAGGCTCCTACGAGCAGTACTTC,CATSRAQLGIGSYEQYF
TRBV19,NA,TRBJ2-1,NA,TGTGCCAGTAGTATCCAGCGGGCGAAGGATGAGCAGTTCTTC,CASSIQRAKDEQFF
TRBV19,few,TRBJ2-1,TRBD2,TGTGCCAGTAGTCTGGGACTAGCGGAGGATGAGCAGTTCTTC,CASSLGLAEDEQFF
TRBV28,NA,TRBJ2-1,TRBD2,TGTGCCAGCAGCAATAGTATGACTAGCGGGAGGGTTTACAATGAGCAGTTCTTC,CASSNSMTSGRVYNEQFF
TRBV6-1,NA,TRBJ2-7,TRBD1,TGTGCCAGCAGAAATCTTGGGACAGACTACGAGCAGTACTTC,CASRNLGTDYEQYF
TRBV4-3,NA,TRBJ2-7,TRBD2,TGCGCCAGCAGCCAGACCGGGACTAGCGGCTACGAGCAGTACTTC,CASSQTGTSGYEQYF
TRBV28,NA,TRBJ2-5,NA,TGTGCCAGTTCTCCGGCTGGGGCCCCAGAGACCCAGTACTTC,CASSPAGAPETQYF
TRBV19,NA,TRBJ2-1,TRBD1,TGTGCCAGTAGTCCCGATCCTGACAGGGTATCCTACAATGAGCAGTTCTTC,CASSPDPDRVSYNEQFF
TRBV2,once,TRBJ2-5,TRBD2,TGTGCCAGTAGCGGGAGGGCCAGAGAGACCCAGTACTTC,CASSGRARETQYF
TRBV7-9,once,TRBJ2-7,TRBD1,TGTGCCAGCAGCTTAGGGGGGACAGGGGTCGACGAGCAGTACTTC,CASSLGGTGVDEQYF
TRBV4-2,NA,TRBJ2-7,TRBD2,TGTGCCAGCAGCCAAGTGGGGGGGACTCCCGAGCAGTACTTC,CASSQVGGTPEQYF
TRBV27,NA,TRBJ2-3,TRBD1,TGTGCCAGCAGCCCCGGGACAGGGGGCACAGATACGCAGTATTTT,CASSPGTGGTDTQYF
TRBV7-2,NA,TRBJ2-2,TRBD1,TGTGCCAGCAGCAACCGGGACAGAGACACCGGGGAGCTGTTTTTT,CASSNRDRDTGELFF
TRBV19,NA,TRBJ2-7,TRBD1,TGTGCCAGTAGTATAGATCTGACAGGGACCTACGAGCAGTACTTC,CASSIDLTGTYEQYF
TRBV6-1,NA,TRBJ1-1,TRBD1,TGTGCCAGCAGTGAGGCAGGGGGTAAAGCTTTCTTT,CASSEAGGKAFF
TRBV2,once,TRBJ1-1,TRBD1,TGTGCCAGCAGCGCACAGGGGGTTGCGGATACTGAAGCTTTCTTT,CASSAQGVADTEAFF
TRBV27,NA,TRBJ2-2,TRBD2,TGTGCCAGCAGTTTTAAAGCGGGAGGGCCTCTAACCGGGGAGCTGTTTTTT,CASSFKAGGPLTGELFF
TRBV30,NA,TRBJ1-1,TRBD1,TGTGCCTGGAGTGTTATGACAGGGAGAACTGAAGCTTTCTTT,CAWSVMTGRTEAFF
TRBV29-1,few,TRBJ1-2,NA,TGCAGCGTTCTTCAGGAATTTGGATATGGCTACACCTTC,CSVLQEFGYGYTF
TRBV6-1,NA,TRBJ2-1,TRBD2,TGTGCCATAAGGGGACTAGCATACAATGAGCAGTTCTTC,CAIRGLAYNEQFF
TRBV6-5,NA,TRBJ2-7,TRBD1,TGTGCCAGCAGACCCGGGACAGAGAGCTCCTACGAGCAGTACTTC,CASRPGTESSYEQYF
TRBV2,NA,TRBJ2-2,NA,TGTGCCAGCCAAGTCAAAACAGGGGACTCGAACACCGGGGAGCTGTTTTTT,CASQVKTGDSNTGELFF
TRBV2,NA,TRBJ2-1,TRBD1,TGTGCCAACGGGACAGGATACAATGAGCAGTTCTTC,CANGTGYNEQFF
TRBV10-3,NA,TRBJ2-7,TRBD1,TGTGCCATCAGGGATGGGGGGACAGGGTACTACGAGCAGTACTTC,CAIRDGGTGYYEQYF
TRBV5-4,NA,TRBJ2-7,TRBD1,TGTGCCAGCAGCTTGGGTCTAGACAGGGTTAATTCCTACGAGCAGTACTTC,CASSLGLDRVNSYEQYF
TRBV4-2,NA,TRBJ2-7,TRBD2,TGTGCCAGCAGCCAAGAAGGACTAGCGGGAGCGTCGTACGAGCAGTACTTC,CASSQEGLAGASYEQYF
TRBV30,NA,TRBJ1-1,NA,TGTGCCTTGGAAAAGTGGAGGACAGACGGTGAAGCTTTCTTT,CALEKWRTDGEAFF
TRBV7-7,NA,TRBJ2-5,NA,TGTGCTAGCAGCCCACAGGGTCCTGAGACCCAGTACTTC,CASSPQGPETQYF
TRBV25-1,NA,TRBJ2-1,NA,TGTGCCAGCAGTGAAGACCGAGCGGGCAGTAGCAATGAGCAGTTCTTC,CASSEDRAGSSNEQFF
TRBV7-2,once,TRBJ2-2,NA,TGTGCCAGCAGTCGGGAGACCACCGGGGAGCTGTTTTTT,CASSRETTGELFF
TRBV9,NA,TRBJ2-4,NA,TGTGCCAGCAGCGTTAATGGAGGCCACAAAAACATTCAGTACTTC,CASSVNGGHKNIQYF
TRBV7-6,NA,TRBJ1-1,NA,TGTGCCAGCAGCGCAGGCAGGGCCCTGAACACTGAAGCTTTCTTT,CASSAGRALNTEAFF
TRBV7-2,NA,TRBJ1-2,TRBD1,TGTGCCAGCAGCTTAGTGCGGGGGACAGGCTATGGCTACACCTTC,CASSLVRGTGYGYTF
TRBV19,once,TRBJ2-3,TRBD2,TGTGCCAGTAGGGGACTAGGTCGCACAGATACGCAGTATTTT,CASRGLGRTDTQYF
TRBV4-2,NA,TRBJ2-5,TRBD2,TGTGCCAGCAGCCAAGCCGCCGGGGGGGCAGAGACCCAGTACTTC,CASSQAAGGAETQYF
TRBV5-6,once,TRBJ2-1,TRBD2,TGTGCCAGCAGCTTGGGGGGACTAGCGGGAGTTGCTGAGCAGTTCTTC,CASSLGGLAGVAEQFF
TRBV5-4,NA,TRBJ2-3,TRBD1,TGTGCCAGCAGCTTTGGGACAGGGGCCCCAGATACGCAGTATTTT,CASSFGTGAPDTQYF